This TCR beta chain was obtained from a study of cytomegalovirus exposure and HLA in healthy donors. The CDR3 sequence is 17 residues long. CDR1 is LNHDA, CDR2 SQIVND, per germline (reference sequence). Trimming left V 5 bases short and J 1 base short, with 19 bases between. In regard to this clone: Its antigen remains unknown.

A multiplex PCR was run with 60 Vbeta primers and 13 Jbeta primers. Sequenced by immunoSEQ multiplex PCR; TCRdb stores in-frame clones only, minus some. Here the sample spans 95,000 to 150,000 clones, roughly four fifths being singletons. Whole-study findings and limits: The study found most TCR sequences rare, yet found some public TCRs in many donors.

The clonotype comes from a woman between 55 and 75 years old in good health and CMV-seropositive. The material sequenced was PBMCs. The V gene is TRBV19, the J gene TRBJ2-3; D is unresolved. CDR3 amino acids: CASSVDLLSVGTDTQYF. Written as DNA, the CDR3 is TGTGCCAGTAGTGTTGACTTGCTCTCCGTCGGCACAGATACGCAGTATTTT.